These 13 T cell receptor beta chains were sequenced from one sample in a study of T cell repertoires in cytomegalovirus infection. Their cognate antigens are unknown. TCRdb fed the reads into MiXCR, producing one record per CDR3 protein. The sample records a few hundred thousand distinct CDR3 sequences, roughly 36% being singletons. Specimen: cultured PBMCs, collected from culture after CMV antigen stimulation. The source of these receptors is a human donor in good health (CMV status not recorded). Some clones in this sample may be carry-over from other donors' samples.

This clonotype was seen more than once but under ten times. The V and J genes are TRBV7-2 and TRBJ1-5, with D perhaps matching TRBD1 (5 bases). Germline CDR1 is SGHTA and CDR2 is FQGNSA. CDR3 length: 16 amino acids. V lost 1 base and J lost 4, with 14 bases in between. CDR3 in amino acids: CASSLVGGNRNQPQHF. Written as DNA, the CDR3 is TGTGCCAGCAGCTTAGTTGGGGGAAATCGGAATCAGCCCCAGCATTTT.

This clonotype was seen only a few times. V usage is TRBV12-3 or TRBV12-4 and J usage is TRBJ1-5, with D unclear. Trimming removed 4 bases at V and 5 bases at J, with 12 bases between. The CDR3 contains 14 residues. In DNA form, the CDR3 reads TGTGCCAGCAGTTCTATGGGGAGAGATCAGCCCCAGCATTTT. This codes for CASSSMGRDQPQHF.

The V gene is TRBV28, the J gene TRBJ2-6; 10 positions agree with TRBD2. The CDR3 spans 20 residues. V gave up 5 bases and J gave up 1 base; unmatched junction bases: 14. Germline V gene sequence: CDR1 MDHEN, CDR2 SYDVKM. CDR3 sequence reads: CASSPKTSGPWGSGANVLTF. CDR3 nucleotide sequence: TGTGCCAGCAGTCCTAAGACTAGCGGGCCCTGGGGGTCTGGGGCCAACGTCCTGACTTTC.

The chain employs TRBV12-3 or TRBV12-4 and TRBJ1-2; D might be TRBD1 (5 bases). This CDR3 is built from 14 residues. V lost 3 bases, J lost 3 bases, and 11 bases lay in between. CDR3 nucleotide sequence: TGTGCCAGCAGTTTTGCGACAGATCACTATGGCTACACCTTC. Its protein is CASSFATDHYGYTF.

This clonotype occurred a few times. The chain uses TRBV12-3 or TRBV12-4 and TRBJ2-1; tentatively, D is TRBD2 (5 bases). The CDR3 has 18 residues. V dropped 1 base and J dropped 0 bases, with 16 bases sitting between them. The CDR3 bases are TGTGCCAGCAGTTTAGGAGGGAGAGGCTCTAGCTCCTACAATGAGCAGTTCTTC. Protein product: CASSLGGRGSSSYNEQFF.

The rearrangement uses TRBV7-7 and TRBJ2-3; TRBD1 or TRBD2 may be the D gene (7 bases each). The germline V gene has CDR1 SSHAT and CDR2 FNYEAQ (reference sequence). CDR3 length: 16 residues. The germline V and J ends were trimmed by 4 bases and 0 bases, with 14 bases remaining between them. This CDR3 reads CASSSQGGLSTDTQYF. The CDR3 DNA follows: TGTGCCAGCAGCTCCCAGGGGGGACTAAGCACAGATACGCAGTATTTT.

A few counts support this clonotype. The chain combines TRBV7-2 with TRBJ2-1; 8 bases agree with TRBD2. CDR1 and CDR2 (germline): SGHTA, FQGNSA. V shed 0 bases and J 0 bases; nucleotides not matched to a gene: 4. This CDR3 has 17 amino acids. DNA of the CDR3: TGTGCCAGCAGCTTAGCTAGCGGGGCTAGCTCCTACAATGAGCAGTTCTTC. It is translated as CASSLASGASSYNEQFF.

This clonotype was picked up a small number of times. This rearrangement joins TRBV19 to TRBJ2-1; 10 bases line up with TRBD2. The CDR3 spans 16 residues. J was trimmed by 2 bases and V by 3 bases; bases with no gene match: 4. CDR1 is LNHDA and CDR2 is SQIVND in the germline V gene (reference sequence). CDR3 residues: CASSILTSGTYNEQFF. In nucleotides, the CDR3 is TGTGCCAGTAGTATCCTAACTAGCGGGACCTACAATGAGCAGTTCTTC.

As to this clonotype: A read error may be the cause here, since a much bigger clone is one base away. The rearrangement uses TRBV4-1 and TRBJ2-3, with 14 bases identical to TRBD2. This CDR3 region has 18 residues. The germline gives CDR1 MGHRA, CDR2 YSYEKL. CDR3 loop: CASSQRLAGGTSKDTQYF. CDR3 in DNA: TGCGCCAGCAGCCAGCGACTAGCGGGAGGGACTAGCAAAGATACGCAGTATTTT.

This sequence joins TRBV7-9 and TRBJ2-1; D may be TRBD2 (6 bases). Trimming took 3 bases from V and 3 from J, leaving 9 bases between them. Germline V gene lookup returns CDR1 SEHNR and CDR2 FQNEAQ (reference sequence). The CDR3 has 14 amino acids. CDR3 bases: TGTGCCAGCAGCTTTACGGGGGACTACAATGAGCAGTTCTTC. Its translation is CASSFTGDYNEQFF.

Only one count was recorded for this clonotype. The chain uses TRBV28 and TRBJ1-5; D is ambiguous. V was trimmed by 4 bases and J by 2 bases, leaving 9 bases between them. Germline V lookup: CDR1 MDHEN, CDR2 SYDVKM. The CDR3 runs 14 residues. CDR3 coding DNA: TGTGCCAGCAGTTCAGGTATGGGCAATCAGCCCCAGCATTTT. Its translation: CASSSGMGNQPQHF.

The rearrangement joins TRBV7-8 to TRBJ1-3; D gene uncertain. The length of the CDR3 is 15 residues. CDR1 is SGHVS, CDR2 FQNEAQ, per germline. V was trimmed by 1 base and J by 0 bases, leaving 7 bases between them. CDR3 residues: CASSLGSYSGNTIYF. In DNA form, the CDR3 reads TGTGCCAGCAGCTTAGGGAGTTACTCTGGAAACACCATATATTTT.

The gene calls are TRBV5-6 and TRBJ2-1; 15 bases match TRBD2. The germline V gene has CDR1 SGHDT and CDR2 YYEEEE. CDR3 length equals 19 residues. Trimming at V came to 1 base and at J to 0 bases, leaving 5 bases not matched to a gene. CDR3 nucleotide sequence: TGTGCCAGCAGCTTGAGGACTAGCGGGAGGGCGAGCTCCTACAATGAGCAGTTCTTC. Translation gives CASSLRTSGRASSYNEQFF.